The entry below describes one T cell receptor beta chain. The target antigen is unknown. Random hexamers were used to reverse transcribe the RNA input (about 0.5 to 1 ug). The amplification used immunoSEQ multiplex PCR on TCR beta CDR3; it spanned 54 Vbeta and 13 Jbeta. TCRdb fed the immunoSEQ multiplex PCR reads into MiXCR, producing one record per CDR3 protein. The sample holds a few hundred thousand distinct CDR3 sequences, 92% seen once. These data are taken from a study of CD8 T cells in Susac syndrome. General study results and limits: The study recognized that the number of individuals in its TCR sequencing and HLA analysis was relatively small.

The T cells that were sequenced for TCR beta were CD8+ and CD4+ cells from blood. The sequence was obtained from a human donor with multiple sclerosis. Source material: CD8+ T cells from PBMCs.

DNA of the CDR3: TGCAGTGCCACCGACAGGGCCCGCAATGAGCAGTTCTTC. Amino acid sequence: CSATDRARNEQFF. V gene TRBV20-1 combines with J gene TRBJ2-1; 7 bases match TRBD1. CDR1 and CDR2 from the germline V gene are DFQATT and SNEGSKA (reference sequence). The ends lost 6 bases at V and 6 bases at J; junction bases unmatched: 8. The CDR3 runs 13 residues.